A single sample gave rise to the 4 T cell receptor beta chains below, sequenced in a study of T cells in Graves' hyperthyroidism and ophthalmopathy. The CDR3 regions of TCR beta were amplified from RNA transcripts. A set of HTBI primers served as the primers for a first-round RT-PCR of the TCR CDR3. Using its own MiXCR run on the multiplex PCR reads, TCRdb lists one record per CDR3 protein. The table lists hundreds of thousands of distinct CDR3 sequences, 15% to 20% of them singletons. Sequencing was done on a sample of blood. Every receptor here comes from a man in his forties with Graves' ophthalmopathy.

The chain employs TRBV14 and TRBJ2-3, with 15 bases identical to TRBD2. The CDR3 length is 17 residues. Germline V gene data show CDR1 as SGHDN and CDR2 as FVKESK. The V segment lost 3 bases and the J segment 6 bases; nucleotides outside the gene matches: 7. The CDR3 sequence is CASSHRGLAGGHDTQYF. CDR3 nucleotide sequence: TGTGCCAGCAGCCACCGTGGACTAGCGGGGGGGCATGATACGCAGTATTTT.

As for this clonotype: Germline is not matched at one junction end, which may reflect a read error. V is TRBV7-8 and J is TRBJ2-2; TRBD2 matches 9 bases. This CDR3 region has 18 residues. Looked up from germline, CDR1 is SGHVS and CDR2 is FQNEAQ. CDR3: CASNLQAASGANTGELFF. DNA for the CDR3: TGTGCCAGCAACTTACAAGCGGCTAGCGGGGCGAACACCGGGGAGCTGTTTTTT. Based on the CDR3 plus reference TRBV7-8 and TRBJ2-2, the full variable domain is GAGVSQSPRYKVAKRGQDVALRCDPISGHVSLFWYQQALGQGPEFLTYFQNEAQLDKSGLPSDRFFAERPEGSVSTLKIQRTQQEDSAVYLCASNLQAASGANTGELFFGEGSRLTVL.

The sample holds many counts of this clonotype. The V call is TRBV28, the J call TRBJ1-1, with 7 positions matching TRBD1. The CDR3 loop spans 15 amino acids. Germline loops: CDR1 MDHEN, CDR2 SYDVKM. J lost 2 bases, V lost 4 bases, and 7 bases had no gene match. CDR3 protein: CASSYFDRANTEAFF. The CDR3 DNA reads as TGTGCCAGCAGTTACTTCGACAGGGCTAACACTGAAGCTTTCTTT.

Concerning this clonotype: A much more abundant neighbour one base away suggests this may be a read error. The chain has TRBV7-3 and TRBJ2-1, with unresolved D. Trimming shortened V by 8 bases and J by 9 bases, and 23 bases separated the two germline ends. CDR1 and CDR2 (germline): SGHTA, FQGTGA. This CDR3 region has 15 residues. This CDR3 reads CASGPRPGTGVEQFF. The CDR3 DNA reads as TGTGCCAGCGGCCCCCGGCCCGGTACTGGGGTTGAGCAGTTCTTC.